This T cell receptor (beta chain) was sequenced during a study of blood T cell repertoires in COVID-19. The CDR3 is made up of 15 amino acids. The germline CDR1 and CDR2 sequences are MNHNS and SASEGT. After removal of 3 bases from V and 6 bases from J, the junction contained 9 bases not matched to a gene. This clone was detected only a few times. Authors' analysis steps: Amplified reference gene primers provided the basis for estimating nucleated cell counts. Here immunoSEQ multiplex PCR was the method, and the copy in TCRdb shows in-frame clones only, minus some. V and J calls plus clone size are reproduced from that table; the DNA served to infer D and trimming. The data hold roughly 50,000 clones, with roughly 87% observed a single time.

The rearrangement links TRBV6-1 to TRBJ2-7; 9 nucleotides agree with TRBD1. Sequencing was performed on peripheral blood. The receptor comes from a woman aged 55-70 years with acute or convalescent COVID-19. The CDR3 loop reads CASSDTSGTGSEQYF. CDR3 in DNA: TGTGCCAGCAGTGACACTTCCGGGACAGGGTCCGAGCAGTACTTC.